This entry is about one T cell receptor beta chain. Its antigen is not known. The data originate from a study of T cells in narcolepsy. Study-level information: Patients with NT1 or NT2 and healthy control donors were enrolled.

General study results and limits: Reportedly, autoreactive clonotypes were serially detected in patients' blood but not controls'. HCRT-specific and TRIB2-specific autoreactive clonotypes appeared among same-patient CSF and blood CD4+ clonotypes.

The repertoire was sequenced with immunoSEQ multiplex PCR; TCRdb's copy has only in-frame clones and lacks some. This table has 10,000 to 12,000 clones, roughly 77% appearing once. This TCR was recovered from a human donor with narcolepsy. The sequencing sample was made of CD45RA- memory CD8+ T cells from PBMCs.

CDR3 in DNA: TGTGCCAGCTCACCACCGGGGCGCGGGGAAAAACTGTTTTTT. This encodes CASSPPGRGEKLFF. The V gene is TRBV18, the J gene TRBJ1-4, with D perhaps matching TRBD1 (5 bases). Germline CDR1 and CDR2: KGHSH and LQKENI. This CDR3 contains 14 residues. Trimming pared 0 bases from V and 8 bases from J, leaving 10 bases between.